This T cell receptor beta chain came from a study of control samples from healthy donors and cancer patients. Germline loops: CDR1 SGDLS, CDR2 YYNGEE. The CDR3 covers 16 residues. The J segment lost 4 bases and the V segment lost 0 bases, leaving 7 bases of the junction unmatched. This table comes from immunoSEQ multiplex PCR, and its TCRdb copy is limited to in-frame clones, with some not included. This sample has 46,000 or so clones, with 90% to 95% found just once. This TCR was recovered from a man aged 25 to 40 with colorectal cancer. Material: PBMCs. The chain couples TRBV9 to TRBJ2-1; TRBD1 aligns across 7 bases. CDR3 sequence: CASSVDRGSRYNEQFF. The CDR3 DNA reads as TGTGCCAGCAGCGTAGACAGGGGTTCAAGGTACAATGAGCAGTTCTTC.